These 29 T cell receptor beta chains were sequenced from one sample in a study of blood T cell repertoires in COVID-19. The method was immunoSEQ multiplex PCR; TCRdb's version includes in-frame clones alone and lacks a portion of them. Seen here are around 300,000 clones, more than 80% observed once, and the top ten hold 6.5% to 8%. The specimen sequenced was peripheral blood. These receptor sequences come from a woman younger than 45 with COVID-19, enrolled during active disease.

This clone was seen a few times. The rearrangement joins TRBV27 to TRBJ2-7; TRBD1 might be the D (6 bases). Germline CDR1 reads MNHEY; CDR2 reads SMNVEV (reference sequence). The CDR3 is made up of 15 amino acids. With 6 bases removed from V and 0 bases from J, the gap between germline ends came to 15 bases. The CDR3, as DNA: TGTGCCAGCAGGTTAAGGGGGAGCGACTCCTACGAGCAGTACTTC. It is translated as CASRLRGSDSYEQYF.

The chain carries TRBV6-4 and TRBJ2-3, with 11 bases aligning to TRBD1. The CDR3 totals 15 residues. Germline V gene sequence: CDR1 MRHNA, CDR2 SNTAGT. Unmatched junction bases numbered 4, after V lost 5 bases and J lost 3 bases. This CDR3 is CASSPGQGGTDTQYF. Written as DNA, the CDR3 is TGTGCCAGCAGTCCGGGACAGGGGGGAACAGATACGCAGTATTTT.

The rearrangement links TRBV28 to TRBJ1-1; D gene unclear. Deletions cut 4 bases from V and 8 bases from J, with 17 bases between. This CDR3 has 14 residues. Germline lookup yields CDR1 MDHEN and CDR2 SYDVKM. CDR3 protein: CASSSFGESVEAFF. The CDR3 coding sequence is TGTGCCAGCAGTTCCTTTGGGGAGTCGGTCGAAGCTTTCTTT.

V gene TRBV12-5 combines with J gene TRBJ1-5; 7 bases fit TRBD1. The trim removed 6 bases at V and 0 bases at J, leaving 17 bases unmatched. Germline lookup yields CDR1 LGHNT and CDR2 FRNRAP. The CDR3 totals 19 residues. CDR3 region: CASGPRGGQKIYSNQPQHF. The CDR3 DNA follows: TGTGCTAGTGGCCCGAGAGGGGGACAGAAGATTTATAGCAATCAGCCCCAGCATTTT.

V usage is TRBV7-2 and J usage is TRBJ2-7, with 8 bases aligning to TRBD1. Germline values: CDR1 SGHTA, CDR2 FQGNSA. J was trimmed by 6 bases and V by 1 base; bases with no gene match: 5. The CDR3 extends over 14 amino acids. The CDR3 region has the DNA TGTGCCAGCAGCTTAGACTCAGGGGGCATCGAGCAGTACTTC. Translation: CASSLDSGGIEQYF.

This clone was counted only a few times. J is TRBJ2-1 and V is TRBV19; 7 bases are a match to TRBD2. The germline V gene encodes CDR1 LNHDA and CDR2 SQIVND (reference sequence). This CDR3 comprises 18 residues. The trim removed 5 bases at V and 0 bases at J, leaving 13 bases unmatched. The DNA of the CDR3 is TGTGCCAGTAGTTTACGGAGCGGGACTCCGCTCTCCTACAATGAGCAGTTCTTC. Amino acid sequence: CASSLRSGTPLSYNEQFF.

This clone has a single count. CDR3 coding DNA: TGTGCCAGCAGTTTGGCGGGAGGGGCGACTAATGAAAAACTGTTTTTT. Its translation: CASSLAGGATNEKLFF. V is TRBV28 and J is TRBJ1-4; possible D gene TRBD1, 5 bases. Germline CDR1 and CDR2: MDHEN and SYDVKM. Trimming took 3 bases from V and 2 from J, leaving 13 bases between them. This CDR3 is built from 16 residues.

This sequence joins TRBV7-9 and TRBJ1-3, with 7 bases fitting TRBD1. This CDR3 region has 15 residues. Germline values: CDR1 SEHNR, CDR2 FQNEAQ (reference sequence). With 5 bases clipped from V and 4 bases from J, the junction kept 8 bases outside the gene matches. CDR3 in amino acids: CASSPPQGDGNTIYF. The CDR3 region has the DNA TGTGCCAGCAGCCCCCCTCAGGGGGACGGAAACACCATATATTTT.

The rearrangement links TRBV5-4 to TRBJ1-2; 10 nucleotides line up with TRBD1. The CDR3 runs to 14 residues. The V gene's germline CDR1 is SGHNT and CDR2 YYREEE (reference sequence). The junction had 9 bases not matched to a gene; V was cut back by 5 bases and J by 8 bases. The CDR3 DNA follows: TGTGCCAGCAGATTGACAGGGGGCGCTGGGGGCTACACCTTC. It translates to CASRLTGGAGGYTF. The complete variable domain, with remaining parts taken from reference TRBV5-4 and TRBJ1-2, reads ETGVTQSPTHLIKTRGQQVTLRCSSQSGHNTVSWYQQALGQGPQFIFQYYREEENGRGNFPPRFSGLQFPNYSSELNVNALELDDSALYLCASRLTGGAGGYTFGSGTRLTVV.

This sequence joins TRBV11-2 and TRBJ1-2; possibly TRBD1 for D (5 bases). Germline loops: CDR1 SGHAT, CDR2 FQNNGV. Trimming took 3 bases from V and 4 from J, leaving 18 bases between them. The CDR3 covers 16 residues. The chain's CDR3 is CASSFQMTVSLYGYTF. The DNA for the CDR3 is TGTGCCAGCAGCTTCCAAATGACAGTATCTCTCTATGGCTACACCTTC.

The V and J genes are TRBV6-5 and TRBJ2-2, with TRBD1 as a possible D gene (6 bases). V lost 1 base to trimming and J lost 6 bases, with 6 bases between them. CDR1 is MNHEY, CDR2 SVGAGI, per germline. The length of the CDR3 is 13 residues. Here the CDR3 DNA reads TGTGCCAGCAGTTACTACAGGGCCGGGGAGCTGTTTTTT. Amino acids: CASSYYRAGELFF.

V is TRBV6-5 and J is TRBJ1-3; TRBD1 agrees at 9 bases. CDR3 size: 13 residues. The V gene's germline CDR1 is MNHEY and CDR2 SVGAGI. Unmatched junction bases numbered 1, after V lost 6 bases and J lost 4 bases. The CDR3 DNA reads TGTGCCAGCAGCGGGACAGGGGGAAACACCATATATTTT. Translated: CASSGTGGNTIYF.

The chain joins TRBV6-5 to TRBJ1-4; D not resolved. Per the germline V gene, CDR1 is MNHEY and CDR2 is SVGAGI. V gave up 0 bases and J gave up 3 bases, with 8 bases separating them. The CDR3 spans 15 residues. The CDR3 coding sequence is TGTGCCAGCAGTTACTCGGGGAGAGCTAATGAAAAACTGTTTTTT. Its translation: CASSYSGRANEKLFF.

The sample holds one count of this clone. This rearrangement joins TRBV11-2 to TRBJ2-1; no clear D gene. Germline V gene lookup returns CDR1 SGHAT and CDR2 FQNNGV. The CDR3 extends over 13 amino acids. Deletions cut 3 bases from V and 3 bases from J, with 6 bases between. CDR3 sequence: CASSFSIYNEQFF. The CDR3 bases are TGTGCCAGCAGCTTCAGTATCTACAATGAGCAGTTCTTC. The full variable domain, rest sourced from reference TRBV11-2 and TRBJ2-1, is EAGVAQSPRYKIIEKRQSVAFWCNPISGHATLYWYQQILGQGPKLLIQFQNNGVVDDSQLPKDRFSAERLKGVDSTLKIQPAKLEDSAVYLCASSFSIYNEQFFGPGTRLTVL.

This sequence joins TRBV11-1 and TRBJ2-2; D remains unclear. There are 14 residues in the CDR3. The V gene's germline CDR1 is SGHAT and CDR2 FQDESV (reference sequence). V was clipped by 5 bases and J by 3 bases, with 10 bases between them. In DNA form, the CDR3 reads TGTGCCAGCAGCCCCTTACGAGACACCGGGGAGCTGTTTTTT. Encoded protein: CASSPLRDTGELFF. The full variable domain, completed using reference TRBV11-1 and TRBJ2-2, is EAEVAQSPRYKITEKSQAVAFWCDPISGHATLYWYRQILGQGPELLVQFQDESVVDDSQLPKDRFSAERLKGVDSTLKIQPAELGDSAMYLCASSPLRDTGELFFGEGSRLTVL.

The J gene is TRBJ2-1, the V gene TRBV6-2 or TRBV6-3; maybe TRBD1 (5 bases). This CDR3 spans 13 amino acids. Germline V gene lookup returns CDR1 MNHEY and CDR2 SVGEGT. Trimming removed 4 bases at V and 4 bases at J, with 8 bases between. The CDR3: CASSSDSYNEQFF. CDR3 nucleotides: TGTGCCAGCAGTTCCGACAGTTACAATGAGCAGTTCTTC.

The chain joins TRBV10-2 to TRBJ1-6; D is uncertain. CDR1 and CDR2 (germline): WSHSY, SAAADI. The length of the CDR3 is 13 residues. V was pared by 6 bases and J by 7 bases, with 10 bases between. CDR3 in DNA: TGCGCCAGCAGCGAGCAGAGGAATTCACCCCTCCACTTT. Encoded protein: CASSEQRNSPLHF.

The V gene is TRBV19, the J gene TRBJ2-7; 9 bases align to TRBD1. The V and J ends lost 5 bases and 3 bases, in that order; junction bases with no gene match: 5. From germline, CDR1 is LNHDA and CDR2 SQIVND (reference sequence). The CDR3 totals 14 residues. The CDR3 protein is CASSWGQGVYEQYF. The DNA of the CDR3 is TGTGCCAGTAGTTGGGGACAGGGTGTCTACGAGCAGTACTTC. Full variable domain (missing parts from reference TRBV19 and TRBJ2-7): DGGITQSPKYLFRKEGQNVTLSCEQNLNHDAMYWYRQDPGQGLRLIYYSQIVNDFQKGDIAEGYSVSREKKESFPLTVTSAQKNPTAFYLCASSWGQGVYEQYFGPGTRLTVT.

V gene TRBV7-3 combines with J gene TRBJ2-3; 8 nucleotides match TRBD2. V was clipped by 6 bases and J by 4 bases; unmatched bases: 0. Germline-derived CDR1 and CDR2 are SGHTA and FQGTGA. The CDR3 extends over 12 amino acids. CDR3 DNA: TGTGCCAGCAGGACTAGCGCAGATACGCAGTATTTT. Translated, it gives CASRTSADTQYF.

This chain links TRBV28 with TRBJ2-6; D remains ambiguous. Looked up from germline, CDR1 is MDHEN and CDR2 is SYDVKM. This CDR3 contains 15 residues. V was clipped by 6 bases and J by 0 bases, with 9 bases between them. For the CDR3, the DNA is TGTGCCAGCAGCCCCCAAGCCTCTGGGGCCAACGTCCTGACTTTC. It specifies CASSPQASGANVLTF.

The chain employs TRBV5-1 and TRBJ1-4; TRBD1 aligns across 7 bases. Germline V gives CDR1 SGHRS, CDR2 YFSETQ. The ends lost 2 bases at V and 5 bases at J; junction bases unmatched: 6. The CDR3 is 15 residues long. CDR3 DNA sequence: TGCGCCAGCAGCTTTGGGGACAGAGGGAATGAAAAACTGTTTTTT. Its protein product is CASSFGDRGNEKLFF.

The CDR3 loop reads CASMPGSGNTIYF. The CDR3 nucleotides read TGCGCCAGCATGCCGGGTTCTGGAAACACCATATATTTT. The rearrangement uses TRBV10-2 and TRBJ1-3, with D unclear. This CDR3 has 13 amino acids. Trimming left V 7 bases short and J 1 base short, with 8 bases between. Germline CDR1 and CDR2: WSHSY and SAAADI.

J is TRBJ1-6 and V is TRBV19; possibly TRBD1 for D (6 bases). This CDR3 is built from 13 residues. Trimming pared 9 bases from V and 7 bases from J, leaving 13 bases between. CDR1 and CDR2 (germline): LNHDA, SQIVND (reference sequence). CDR3 sequence (DNA): TGTGCCAGCACCGGGACAACAAATTCACCCCTCCACTTT. Protein sequence: CASTGTTNSPLHF.

The chain joins TRBV29-1 to TRBJ1-1, with TRBD1 matching 7 bases. The CDR3 has 13 amino acids. After removal of 7 bases from V and 0 bases from J, the junction contained 5 bases not matched to a gene. Germline values: CDR1 SQVTM, CDR2 ANQGSEA. CDR3 DNA sequence: TGCAGCGCTTTCCAGGGGGTGAACACTGAAGCTTTCTTT. Its protein product is CSAFQGVNTEAFF.

This chain connects TRBV2 to TRBJ1-6, with a tentative D call TRBD1 (5 bases). Trimming shortened V by 3 bases and J by 5 bases, and 8 bases separated the two germline ends. Per the germline V gene, CDR1 is SNHLY and CDR2 is FYNNEI. This CDR3 spans 14 amino acids. The CDR3 DNA sequence: TGTGCCAGCAGTGACGGCAGGGATAATTCACCCCTCCACTTT. Protein sequence: CASSDGRDNSPLHF.

The rearrangement links TRBV30 to TRBJ1-5; no reliable D call. The V and J ends lost 1 base and 7 bases respectively, with 11 bases between them. Germline V lookup: CDR1 GTSNPN, CDR2 SVGIG (reference sequence). The CDR3 loop spans 13 amino acids. This CDR3 reads CAWSDDGGQPQHF. CDR3 DNA: TGTGCCTGGAGTGACGACGGAGGGCAGCCCCAGCATTTT.

This chain uses TRBV9 with TRBJ2-7; D perhaps matches TRBD2 (5 bases). Germline assignment: CDR1 SGDLS and CDR2 YYNGEE. The V and J ends lost 0 bases and 7 bases respectively, with 11 bases between them. The CDR3 spans 13 residues. The CDR3 DNA reads as TGTGCCAGCAGCGTAGACCCACGCGGGGAGCAGTACTTC. Translation gives CASSVDPRGEQYF.

The V and J genes are TRBV28 and TRBJ1-4, with 8 bases matching TRBD1. There are 15 residues in the CDR3. Trimming took 5 bases from V and 4 from J; bases not matched to a gene: 6. The germline V gene encodes CDR1 MDHEN and CDR2 SYDVKM. The CDR3 DNA reads TGTGCCAGCAGTCCCTCCGGACAGGGTAATGAAAAACTGTTTTTT. This gives the protein CASSPSGQGNEKLFF. The full variable domain, in which reference TRBV28 and TRBJ1-4 provide the parts outside the CDR3, is DVKVTQSSRYLVKRTGEKVFLECVQDMDHENMFWYRQDPGLGLRLIYFSYDVKMKEKGDIPEGYSVSREKKERFSLILESASTNQTSMYLCASSPSGQGNEKLFFGSGTQLSVL.

This chain uses TRBV9 with TRBJ2-2, with 14 bases that match TRBD2. The V segment lost 5 bases and the J segment 5 bases; nucleotides outside the gene matches: 8. The germline V gene encodes CDR1 SGDLS and CDR2 YYNGEE. The length of the CDR3 is 17 residues. The CDR3 nucleotides are TGTGCCAGCAGGCCTGGACTAGCGGGAGGTGTTACCGGGGAGCTGTTTTTT. Translated, it gives CASRPGLAGGVTGELFF.